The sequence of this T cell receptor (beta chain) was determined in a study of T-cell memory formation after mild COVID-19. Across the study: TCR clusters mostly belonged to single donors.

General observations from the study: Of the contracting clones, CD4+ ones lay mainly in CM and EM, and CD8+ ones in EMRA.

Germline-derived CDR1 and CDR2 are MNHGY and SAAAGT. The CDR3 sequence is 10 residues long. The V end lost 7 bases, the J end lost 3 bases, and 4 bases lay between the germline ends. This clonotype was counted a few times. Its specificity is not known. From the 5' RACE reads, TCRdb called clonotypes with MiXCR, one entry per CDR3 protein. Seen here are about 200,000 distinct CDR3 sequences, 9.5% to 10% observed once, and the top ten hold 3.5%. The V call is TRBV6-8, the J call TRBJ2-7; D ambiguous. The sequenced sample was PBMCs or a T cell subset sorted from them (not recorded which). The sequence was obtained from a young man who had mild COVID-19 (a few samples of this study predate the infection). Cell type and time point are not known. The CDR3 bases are TGTGCCAGCACCAGCTACGAGCAGTACTTC. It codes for CASTSYEQYF.